Each of the 16 T cell receptor beta chains below was sequenced from the same sample in a study of blood T cell repertoires in COVID-19. Libraries were prepared by immunoSEQ multiplex PCR; TCRdb keeps only in-frame clonotypes and omits some of them. Of almost 200,000 clones listed, about 82% were seen once; the top ten hold 0.8% to 0.95%. Input material: peripheral blood. Every receptor here comes from a man in his 60s with COVID-19, enrolled during active disease.

The chain joins TRBV19 to TRBJ2-3; TRBD1 matches 11 bases. V was clipped by 5 bases and J by 5 bases; unmatched bases: 6. Per germline, CDR1 LNHDA and CDR2 SQIVND (reference sequence). This CDR3 is built from 15 residues. CDR3 amino acids: CASSEDRGQRDTQYF. CDR3 DNA sequence: TGTGCCAGTAGTGAGGACAGGGGGCAAAGAGATACGCAGTATTTT.

This clone came up once. The chain recombines TRBV28 with TRBJ1-1; D gene ambiguous. Trimming took 5 bases from V and 4 from J, leaving 14 bases between them. The CDR3 is made up of 14 amino acids. The V gene's germline CDR1 is MDHEN and CDR2 SYDVKM. This CDR3 reads CASSLPSLRTEAFF. DNA for the CDR3: TGTGCCAGCAGTCTGCCGAGTCTACGCACTGAAGCTTTCTTT. The full variable domain, completed using reference TRBV28 and TRBJ1-1, is DVKVTQSSRYLVKRTGEKVFLECVQDMDHENMFWYRQDPGLGLRLIYFSYDVKMKEKGDIPEGYSVSREKKERFSLILESASTNQTSMYLCASSLPSLRTEAFFGQGTRLTVV.

The chain combines TRBV6-5 with TRBJ2-5; 10 bases agree with TRBD1. Trimming at V came to 8 bases and at J to 5 bases, leaving 8 bases not matched to a gene. The V gene's germline CDR1 is MNHEY and CDR2 SVGAGI. The CDR3 consists of 14 residues. The CDR3: CASRRQGAWETQYF. Written as DNA, the CDR3 is TGTGCCAGCCGACGACAGGGGGCTTGGGAGACCCAGTACTTC.

The V gene is TRBV9, the J gene TRBJ1-6; the D gene is possibly TRBD1 (5 bases). The CDR3 sequence is 16 residues long. V lost 4 bases and J 10 bases, leaving 21 bases between the germline ends. Germline V CDR1 and CDR2: SGDLS, YYNGEE. The chain's CDR3 is CASSLQATDWGSPLHF. CDR3 DNA: TGTGCCAGCAGCCTCCAAGCGACCGACTGGGGCTCACCCCTCCACTTT.

The rearrangement joins TRBV6-6 to TRBJ1-1; D is uncertain. The CDR3 is made up of 14 amino acids. CDR1 and CDR2 from the germline V gene are MNHNY and SVGAGI (reference sequence). V gave up 4 bases and J gave up 6 bases, with 15 bases separating them. This CDR3 is CASSLGRARAEAFF. CDR3 nucleotides: TGTGCCAGCAGTTTAGGGAGAGCAAGGGCTGAAGCTTTCTTT.

The chain joins TRBV5-4 to TRBJ2-7; TRBD1 might be the D (6 bases). Per germline, CDR1 SGHNT and CDR2 YYREEE (reference sequence). This CDR3 has 14 amino acids. V lost 2 bases, J lost 6 bases, and 15 bases lay in between. As DNA, the CDR3 is TGTGCCAGCAGCTTCGGTCAGGGGATGACCGAGCAGTACTTC. Translation: CASSFGQGMTEQYF.

The chain is built from TRBV19 and TRBJ2-7; TRBD1 is a possible D gene (6 bases). In germline, CDR1 is LNHDA, CDR2 SQIVND (reference sequence). This CDR3 region has 14 residues. V dropped 2 bases and J dropped 3 bases, with 11 bases sitting between them. The CDR3 spells CASSIQGIYYEQYF. The CDR3 bases are TGTGCCAGTAGTATACAGGGGATTTACTACGAGCAGTACTTC. Complete variable domain (other parts from reference TRBV19 and TRBJ2-7): DGGITQSPKYLFRKEGQNVTLSCEQNLNHDAMYWYRQDPGQGLRLIYYSQIVNDFQKGDIAEGYSVSREKKESFPLTVTSAQKNPTAFYLCASSIQGIYYEQYFGPGTRLTVT.

This chain joins TRBV19 and TRBJ1-6, with 8 bases aligning to TRBD1. The CDR3 totals 15 residues. Trimming cost V 5 bases and J 7 bases; bases outside gene matches: 7. Germline CDR1 reads LNHDA; CDR2 reads SQIVND (reference sequence). This chain's CDR3 is CASSETGVSNSPLHF. The CDR3 coding sequence is TGTGCCAGTAGTGAGACAGGGGTTAGCAATTCACCCCTCCACTTT. Using reference TRBV19 and TRBJ1-6 for the parts outside the CDR3, the full variable domain is DGGITQSPKYLFRKEGQNVTLSCEQNLNHDAMYWYRQDPGQGLRLIYYSQIVNDFQKGDIAEGYSVSREKKESFPLTVTSAQKNPTAFYLCASSETGVSNSPLHFGNGTRLTVT.

The chain carries TRBV7-2 and TRBJ1-2; a possible D gene is TRBD1 (6 bases). The germline CDR1 and CDR2 sequences are SGHTA and FQGNSA. Trimming took 5 bases from V and 5 from J, leaving 15 bases between them. The CDR3 is 14 amino acids. The CDR3 region is CASSRDKGRYGYTF. CDR3 DNA sequence: TGTGCCAGCAGCAGGGACAAGGGGAGATATGGCTACACCTTC. The variable domain in full, with the rest retrieved from reference TRBV7-2 and TRBJ1-2, is GAGVSQSPSNKVTEKGKDVELRCDPISGHTALYWYRQSLGQGLEFLIYFQGNSAPDKSGLPSDRFSAERTGGSVSTLTIQRTQQEDSAVYLCASSRDKGRYGYTFGSGTRLTVV.

CDR3 nucleotide sequence: TGTGCCTGGAGTCTAGCGGGAGGGAGGGAGACCCAGTACTTC. Amino acids: CAWSLAGGRETQYF. V usage is TRBV30 and J usage is TRBJ2-5, with 12 bases identical to TRBD2. Germline lookup yields CDR1 GTSNPN and CDR2 SVGIG (reference sequence). This CDR3 spans 14 amino acids. J was trimmed by 5 bases and V by 2 bases; bases with no gene match: 3.

The J gene is TRBJ2-7, the V gene TRBV7-2; 7 bases fit TRBD1. The germline gives CDR1 SGHTA, CDR2 FQGNSA. The J segment lost 5 bases and the V segment lost 1 base, leaving 2 bases of the junction unmatched. The CDR3 has 13 amino acids. As DNA, the CDR3 is TGTGCCAGCAGCTTAGGAGGGGGCAACGAGCAGTACTTC. This encodes CASSLGGGNEQYF.

The chain couples TRBV7-9 to TRBJ1-5, with unresolved D. This CDR3 contains 16 residues. The V gene's germline CDR1 is SEHNR and CDR2 FQNEAQ (reference sequence). Trimming took 6 bases from V and 4 from J, leaving 19 bases between them. Here the CDR3 reads CASSPLSGPHNQPQHF. In nucleotides, the CDR3 is TGTGCCAGCAGTCCGTTATCTGGGCCACATAATCAGCCCCAGCATTTT.

The genes are TRBV18 and TRBJ1-2, with TRBD1 as a possible D gene (6 bases). CDR3 length: 13 residues. Germline-derived CDR1 and CDR2 are KGHSH and LQKENI. V gave up 4 bases and J gave up 10 bases, with 16 bases separating them. The CDR3 spells CASSRSSRGNYTF. The CDR3 nucleotides are TGTGCCAGCTCACGATCCTCGAGGGGGAACTACACCTTC.

The rearrangement links TRBV30 to TRBJ1-2; the D gene is possibly TRBD1 (5 bases). V dropped 5 bases and J dropped 7 bases, with 14 bases sitting between them. The CDR3 sequence is 12 residues long. The germline gives CDR1 GTSNPN, CDR2 SVGIG (reference sequence). The CDR3, as DNA: TGTGCCTGGCACCCGGGGGTAGGTGGCTACACCTTC. This codes for CAWHPGVGGYTF.

The gene calls are TRBV11-2 and TRBJ2-7; no clear D gene. The length of the CDR3 is 15 residues. The germline CDR1 and CDR2 sequences are SGHAT and FQNNGV. The V end was cut by 0 bases, the J end by 2 bases, with 11 bases between. The CDR3 nucleotides are TGTGCCAGCAGCTTAGATCAGGTAGTAACCTACGAGCAGTACTTC. Translation gives CASSLDQVVTYEQYF.

The rearrangement joins TRBV5-1 to TRBJ1-2, with D maybe TRBD1 (5 bases). Germline V gene sequence: CDR1 SGHRS, CDR2 YFSETQ. V gave up 2 bases and J gave up 3 bases, with 8 bases separating them. The CDR3 has 13 residues. In nucleotides, the CDR3 is TGCGCCAGCAGCTTATTAGGGGACTATGGCTACACCTTC. The encoded protein is CASSLLGDYGYTF.